Listed below are T cell receptor beta chains from one sample, sequenced in a study of blood T cells in healthy people across ages. TCRdb reanalysed the 5' RACE reads using MiXCR and keeps one entry per CDR3 protein. The sample consists of 1.5 million or so distinct CDR3 sequences, roughly 43% of them appearing once. Sequencing was done on a sample of blood. These receptor sequences come from a young woman in good health. The CDR3 runs from the conserved cysteine through the conserved F or W. The D gene is left open where the match is weak. Not all rows give a size; the values are once, few, many and, for expanded clones, a class.

D	size	V	J	DNA	CDR3
-	-	TRBV16	TRBJ1-1	TGTGCCAGCAGCCAATCTGTACAGAACACTGAAGCTTTCTTT	CASSQSVQNTEAFF
TRBD2	-	TRBV2	TRBJ2-7	TGTGCCAGCAGTGAAGCAGCGGGAGCCCACGAGCAGTACTTC	CASSEAAGAHEQYF
TRBD1	-	TRBV20-1	TRBJ1-2	TGCAGTGCTACAGGGACAGGGGATGGCTACACCTTC	CSATGTGDGYTF
-	few	TRBV4-1	TRBJ2-5	TGCGCCAGCAGCCAAGTATTCGGAGCAGAGACCCAGTACTTC	CASSQVFGAETQYF
TRBD2	once	TRBV5-5	TRBJ2-1	TGTGCCAGCAGCCGTAATCTGATGCGGGGGGGCCTCTCCTACAATGAGCAGTTCTTC	CASSRNLMRGGLSYNEQFF
-	-	TRBV7-2	TRBJ2-5	TGTGCCAGTAAGCTTGGCGGAGCAAAAGAGACCCAGTACTTC	CASKLGGAKETQYF
TRBD1	once	TRBV7-2	TRBJ2-1	TGTGCCAGTAACAAAGGGGACAGGGGCCATGAGCAGTTCTTC	CASNKGDRGHEQFF
-	few	TRBV20-1	TRBJ2-5	TGCAGTGCTTCACCGGGAGAACAGCGGGAGACCCAGTACTTC	CSASPGEQRETQYF
TRBD2	few	TRBV14	TRBJ2-4	TGTGCCAGCAGCCAAGGCCTAGCGGAAAACATTCAGTACTTC	CASSQGLAENIQYF
-	-	TRBV18	TRBJ2-1	TGTGCCAGCTCCCCCCGGGACTTGAAGACGTCTGAGCAGTTCTTC	CASSPRDLKTSEQFF
-	few	TRBV4-1	TRBJ1-1	TGCGCCAGCAGCCCCTTCACCGGTGCTATGAACACTGAAGCTTTCTTT	CASSPFTGAMNTEAFF
-	-	TRBV6-1	TRBJ1-2	TGTGCCAGCAGTGAATGGGGGACCTATGGCTACACCTTC	CASSEWGTYGYTF
-	-	TRBV15	TRBJ2-5	TGTGCCACCAGCAGAGATGCGCGGGAGACCCAGTACTTC	CATSRDARETQYF
TRBD2	-	TRBV12-3/TRBV12-4	TRBJ2-3	TGTGCCAGCAGACAAACCCCGGGACTAGCGGGGGGGCCAGATACGCAGTATTTT	CASRQTPGLAGGPDTQYF
-	many	TRBV12-3/TRBV12-4	TRBJ2-5	TGTGCCAGCAGCAGGGCGGGACAAGAGACCCAGTACTTC	CASSRAGQETQYF
-	few	TRBV19	TRBJ1-5	TGTGCCAGTAGTCTCCAGGGCTATAGCAATCAGCCCCAGCATTTT	CASSLQGYSNQPQHF
-	-	TRBV10-3	TRBJ2-1	TGTGCCATCAGTGAGTCCGCCTTTCGGGGGTGGAGCTGCTACAATGAGCAGTTCTTC	CAISESAFRGWSCYNEQFF
-	few	TRBV6-2/TRBV6-3	TRBJ1-2	TGTGCCAGCAGTTACTCGAAGCGTTACTGGGGCACTAACTATGGCTACACCTTC	CASSYSKRYWGTNYGYTF
-	once	TRBV4-3	TRBJ2-3	TGCGCCAGCAGCCGTGGGTATGCGGGGAGCACAGATACGCAGTATTTT	CASSRGYAGSTDTQYF
-	once	TRBV5-1	TRBJ2-5	TGCGCCAGCAGCTTGGAAGTAATGGAAGATGAGCAGTACTTC	CASSLEVMEDEQYF
TRBD1	-	TRBV4-1	TRBJ1-2	TGCGCCAGCAGCCAAGCGGGACAGCAGAATGGCTACACCTTC	CASSQAGQQNGYTF
TRBD2	-	TRBV7-2	TRBJ2-3	TGTGCCAGCAGCTGGGAGGGAGGAAACACAGATACGCAGTATTTT	CASSWEGGNTDTQYF
TRBD2	few	TRBV20-1	TRBJ2-1	TGCAGTGCAGATCTAGCGGGAGGCTCCTACAATGAGCAGTTCTTC	CSADLAGGSYNEQFF
TRBD1	-	TRBV28	TRBJ2-4	TGTGCCAGCAGTTTCCCAACTGGGACAGGCCTAGCCAAAAACATTCAGTACTTC	CASSFPTGTGLAKNIQYF
TRBD2	-	TRBV11-3	TRBJ2-7	TGTGCCAGCAGCGCCGGGAGGGTTGTAACCTACGAGCAGTACTTC	CASSAGRVVTYEQYF
TRBD1	-	TRBV27	TRBJ1-5	TGTGCCAGCAGTCCCGGGACAGGGTTGGCCAATCAGCCCCAGCATTTT	CASSPGTGLANQPQHF
-	few	TRBV27	TRBJ1-5	TGTGCCAGCAGTTTACGTGAGCGGGGCCAGCCCCAGCATTTT	CASSLRERGQPQHF
-	-	TRBV6-5	TRBJ2-1	TGTGCCAGCTGGACAACTCGGTATGAGCAGTTCTTC	CASWTTRYEQFF
-	once	TRBV2	TRBJ1-3	TGTGCCAGCAGTGAGTCTCCACAGGGATACACCATATATTTT	CASSESPQGYTIYF
-	few	TRBV27	TRBJ2-1	TGTGCCAGCAGTTTCCGGGTCCCCTACAATGAGCAGTTCTTC	CASSFRVPYNEQFF
-	-	TRBV5-1	TRBJ2-1	TGCGCCAGCAGCTTATACCAGAGCTCCTACAATGAGCAGTTCTTC	CASSLYQSSYNEQFF
-	-	TRBV11-2	TRBJ1-2	TGTGCCAGCAGCTTAGAGTCGGCGGATTATGGCTACACCTTC	CASSLESADYGYTF
-	few	TRBV7-9	TRBJ2-3	TGTGCCAGCAGCTTAGCCGGGTTCGTTCCCCCGTATTTT	CASSLAGFVPPYF
TRBD1	few	TRBV29-1	TRBJ1-6	TGCAGCGTTCTACCGGGACAGGGGTCACCCCTCCACTTT	CSVLPGQGSPLHF
-	once	TRBV7-6	TRBJ1-4	TGTGCCAGCACCTCATCAGGGGTAGGCCAAAAACTGTTTTTT	CASTSSGVGQKLFF
TRBD2	few	TRBV15	TRBJ2-1	TGTGCCACCAGCAGGGGTAGCGGGAGGAGTAACAATGAGCAGTTCTTC	CATSRGSGRSNNEQFF
-	few	TRBV6-2/TRBV6-3	TRBJ1-2	TGTGCCAGCAGTTCGACCGACTACTATGGCTACACCTTC	CASSSTDYYGYTF
-	-	TRBV11-2	TRBJ1-1	TGTGCCAGCAGCTTTACCAGGGGCCCTGAAGCTTTCTTT	CASSFTRGPEAFF
TRBD1	-	TRBV4-1	TRBJ1-4	TGCGCCAGCAGCCAAAACGACAGGGTGAATGAAAAACTGTTTTTT	CASSQNDRVNEKLFF
TRBD2	many	TRBV20-1	TRBJ2-1	TGCAGTGCTCTAGCGGGCTCCTACAATGAGCAGTTCTTC	CSALAGSYNEQFF
TRBD1	few	TRBV7-8	TRBJ1-5	TGTGCCAGCAGGGCGGACAGGCACCGACAGCCCCAGCATTTT	CASRADRHRQPQHF